The clone carrying this T cell receptor (beta chain) appeared a few times. Seattle's cohort entered during active infection and was followed longitudinally. This sample was included in a study of blood T cell repertoires in COVID-19. As for the study in general: Donors in the United States, Italy and Spain gave samples during acute or convalescent COVID-19.

Original methodology: Cell counts per sample came from amplifying reference gene primers. Using immunoSEQ multiplex PCR, the repertoire was profiled, and TCRdb retains in-frame clones only, with some absent. V, J and clone size are those of that table, while D and trimming were read from the DNA. The table has about 120,000 clones, around nine tenths seen once. From germline, CDR1 is MGHRA and CDR2 YSYEKL. This CDR3 is 13 amino acids long. Trimming took off 5 bases at V and 6 bases at J, with 10 bases between the two ends. The receptor was derived from a man aged 55 to 70 with COVID-19, enrolled during active disease. The sequencing input was peripheral blood. The chain carries TRBV4-1 and TRBJ2-2; a possible D gene is TRBD2 (6 bases). In DNA, the CDR3 is TGCGCCAGCAGCTCTCGACTAGCCGGGGAGCTGTTTTTT. This encodes CASSSRLAGELFF.